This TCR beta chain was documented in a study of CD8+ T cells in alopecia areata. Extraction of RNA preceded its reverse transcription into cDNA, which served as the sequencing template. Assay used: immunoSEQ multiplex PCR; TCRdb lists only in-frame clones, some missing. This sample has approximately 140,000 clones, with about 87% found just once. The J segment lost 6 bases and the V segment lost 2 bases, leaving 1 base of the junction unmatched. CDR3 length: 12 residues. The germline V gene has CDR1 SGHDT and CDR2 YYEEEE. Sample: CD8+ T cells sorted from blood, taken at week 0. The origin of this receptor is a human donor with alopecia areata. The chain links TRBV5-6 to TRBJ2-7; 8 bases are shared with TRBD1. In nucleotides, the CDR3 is TGTGCCAGCAGCTTTCAGGGGGCCGAGCAGTACTTC. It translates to CASSFQGAEQYF. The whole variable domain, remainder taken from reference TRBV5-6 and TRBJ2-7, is DAGVTQSPTHLIKTRGQQVTLRCSPKSGHDTVSWYQQALGQGPQFIFQYYEEEERQRGNFPDRFSGHQFPNYSSELNVNALLLGDSALYLCASSFQGAEQYFGPGTRLTVT.